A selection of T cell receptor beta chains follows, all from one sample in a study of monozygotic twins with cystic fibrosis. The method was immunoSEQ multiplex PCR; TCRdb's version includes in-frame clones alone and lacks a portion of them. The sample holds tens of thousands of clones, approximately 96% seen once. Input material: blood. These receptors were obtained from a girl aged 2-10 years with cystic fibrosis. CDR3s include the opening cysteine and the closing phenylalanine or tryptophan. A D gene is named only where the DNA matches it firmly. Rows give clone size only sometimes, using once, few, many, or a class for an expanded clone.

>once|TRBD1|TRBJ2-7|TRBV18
CASSPGTGSPYEQYF
TGTGCCAGCTCACCAGGGACAGGGTCCCCCTACGAGCAGTACTTC
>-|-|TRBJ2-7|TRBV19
CASSLSGIPYEQYF
TGTGCCAGTAGTCTATCCGGGATTCCCTACGAGCAGTACTTC
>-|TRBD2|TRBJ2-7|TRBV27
CASRVVAGGPLDEQYF
TGTGCCAGCAGAGTAGTGGCGGGAGGGCCTCTAGACGAGCAGTACTTC
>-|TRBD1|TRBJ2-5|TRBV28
CASTLTGRLETQYF
TGTGCCAGCACCCTGACAGGGCGATTAGAGACCCAGTACTTC
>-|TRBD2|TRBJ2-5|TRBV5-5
CASIRGIAGDRQETQYF
TGTGCCAGCATCCGTGGGATAGCGGGAGACCGCCAAGAGACCCAGTACTTC
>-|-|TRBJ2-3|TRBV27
CASRRAGPPDTQYF
TGTGCCAGCAGGAGGGCGGGCCCCCCAGATACGCAGTATTTT
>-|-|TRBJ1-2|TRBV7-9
CASSLTTTNYGYTF
TGTGCCAGCAGCTTGACAACAACCAACTATGGCTACACCTTC
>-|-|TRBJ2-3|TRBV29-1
CSVDLVQGGTDTQYF
TGCAGCGTTGACCTCGTGCAGGGTGGTACAGATACGCAGTATTTT
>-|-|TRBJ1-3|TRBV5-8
CASSAGYYSGNTIYF
TGTGCCAGCAGCGCAGGGTATTACTCTGGAAACACCATATATTTT
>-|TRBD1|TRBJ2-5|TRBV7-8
CASSLGGRGQGETQYF
TGTGCCAGCAGCTTAGGGGGCAGGGGGCAAGGAGAGACCCAGTACTTC